These 31 T cell receptor beta chains originate from one sample sequenced in a study of identical twins. TCRdb re-called the 5' RACE reads with MiXCR, one entry per CDR3 protein. The sample has a few hundred thousand distinct CDR3 sequences, 6.5% to 9.5% seen once. These data were also reused for a study on yellow fever vaccine responses in identical twins.

Specimen: CD8+ T cells sorted from blood. The source of these receptors is a woman under 30 in good health.

In its sample, this clonotype was seen a few times. J is TRBJ1-4 and V is TRBV7-9; D ambiguous. V was pared by 5 bases and J by 8 bases, with 15 bases between. Germline-derived CDR1 and CDR2 are SEHNR and FQNEAQ (reference sequence). The CDR3 has 14 amino acids. CDR3 sequence (DNA): TGTGCCAGCAGCCCTAGTGGGAGAGAGGAAAAACTGTTTTTT. This encodes CASSPSGREEKLFF.

This clonotype was counted between two and nine times. V and J are TRBV11-2 and TRBJ1-4; weak D call: TRBD1 (6 bases). Germline assignment: CDR1 SGHAT and CDR2 FQNNGV. The germline V and J ends were trimmed by 2 bases and 7 bases, with 8 bases remaining between them. This CDR3 spans 13 amino acids. The CDR3 DNA follows: TGTGCCAGCAGCTTACCCAGGGGTGAAAAACTGTTTTTT. Its protein product is CASSLPRGEKLFF.

The J gene is TRBJ2-5, the V gene TRBV27; a weak D match, TRBD1 (5 bases). This CDR3 is built from 14 residues. CDR1 and CDR2 (germline): MNHEY, SMNVEV (reference sequence). Trimming pared 2 bases from V and 1 base from J, leaving 8 bases between. The CDR3 nucleotides are TGTGCCAGCAGTTTACAGGGCTTCCAAGAGACCCAGTACTTC. It translates to CASSLQGFQETQYF.

This chain connects TRBV12-3 or TRBV12-4 to TRBJ2-3; 8 positions agree with TRBD1. This CDR3 contains 16 residues. The trim removed 6 bases at V and 4 bases at J, leaving 12 bases unmatched. This chain's CDR3 is CASRRTGTIAADTQYF. CDR3 bases: TGTGCCAGCAGGCGGACAGGGACAATTGCCGCAGATACGCAGTATTTT.

J is TRBJ2-6 and V is TRBV29-1; 9 bases map to TRBD1. This CDR3 contains 16 residues. Germline values: CDR1 SQVTM, CDR2 ANQGSEA. J lost 0 bases, V lost 4 bases, and 4 bases had no gene match. The CDR3 nucleotides read TGCAGCGTTGTTACAGGGGGCAGCTCTGGGGCCAACGTCCTGACTTTC. Protein sequence: CSVVTGGSSGANVLTF.

The chain employs TRBV29-1 and TRBJ1-2; 7 bases align to TRBD1. CDR3 length: 12 residues. Per germline, CDR1 SQVTM and CDR2 ANQGSEA. The trim removed 6 bases at V and 8 bases at J, leaving 9 bases unmatched. The CDR3 sequence is CSVPDRVEGYTF. The DNA for the CDR3 is TGCAGCGTCCCCGACAGGGTGGAGGGCTACACCTTC. The complete variable domain, with remaining parts taken from reference TRBV29-1 and TRBJ1-2, reads SAVISQKPSRDICQRGTSLTIQCQVDSQVTMMFWYRQQPGQSLTLIATANQGSEATYESGFVIDKFPISRPNLTFSTLTVSNMSPEDSSIYLCSVPDRVEGYTFGSGTRLTVV.

This clonotype was counted a few times. This rearrangement joins TRBV5-1 to TRBJ2-7; 14 nucleotides align to TRBD2. The CDR3 has 17 amino acids. CDR1 is SGHRS, CDR2 YFSETQ, per germline. With V trimmed by 4 bases and J by 1 base, 7 bases remained unmatched. The CDR3 loop reads CASSPGLAGDHSYEQYF. CDR3 nucleotides: TGCGCCAGCAGCCCGGGACTAGCGGGGGACCATTCCTACGAGCAGTACTTC.

This clonotype was seen only a few times. The CDR3 region is CASSQEGLAVQTQYF. CDR3 bases: TGCGCCAGCAGCCAAGAGGGACTAGCTGTTCAGACCCAGTACTTC. V usage is TRBV4-1 and J usage is TRBJ2-5; 9 positions match TRBD2. Germline V gene data show CDR1 as MGHRA and CDR2 as YSYEKL. With V trimmed by 0 bases and J by 6 bases, 5 bases remained unmatched. The CDR3 length is 15 residues.

The gene calls are TRBV27 and TRBJ2-7, with D possibly being TRBD2 (6 bases). CDR1 is MNHEY, CDR2 SMNVEV, per germline (reference sequence). V was trimmed by 8 bases and J by 0 bases, leaving 11 bases between them. The CDR3 covers 13 residues. CDR3 nucleotide sequence: TGTGCCAGCGCTTTGACTAGCTCCTACGAGCAGTACTTC. This codes for CASALTSSYEQYF.

The genes are TRBV25-1 and TRBJ2-7; a possible D gene is TRBD2 (5 bases). This CDR3 has 13 amino acids. Germline CDR1 MGHDK, CDR2 SYGVNS. V was cut by 0 bases and J by 4 bases, with 7 bases left in between. The CDR3 reads CASSEYEGYEQYF. DNA of the CDR3: TGTGCCAGCAGTGAATATGAGGGATACGAGCAGTACTTC.

This clonotype was detected many times. The rearrangement joins TRBV27 to TRBJ2-7; TRBD2 aligns across 13 bases. CDR3 length equals 18 residues. Trimming took 5 bases from V and 4 from J; bases not matched to a gene: 14. CDR1 is MNHEY and CDR2 is SMNVEV in the germline V gene (reference sequence). The CDR3 reads CASSIRGLGLAGIYEQYF. Written as DNA, the CDR3 is TGTGCCAGCAGTATAAGGGGCCTGGGACTAGCGGGAATTTACGAGCAGTACTTC.

Ten or more counts support this clonotype. The chain employs TRBV4-1 and TRBJ2-5, with TRBD1 matching 7 bases. The CDR3 spans 14 residues. V trimming: 2 bases; J trimming: 5 bases; junction bases outside the gene matches: 5. CDR1 is MGHRA and CDR2 is YSYEKL in the germline V gene. The CDR3 reads CASSQRQGGETQYF. For the CDR3, the DNA is TGCGCCAGCAGCCAACGACAGGGTGGGGAGACCCAGTACTTC.

This clonotype was recorded a few times. The rearrangement uses TRBV27 and TRBJ2-7; 9 nucleotides agree with TRBD2. The ends lost 6 bases at V and 2 bases at J; junction bases unmatched: 2. This CDR3 has 13 residues. The germline V gene encodes CDR1 MNHEY and CDR2 SMNVEV (reference sequence). CDR3 in DNA: TGTGCCAGCAGGACTAGCGGACCCTACGAGCAGTACTTC. It codes for CASRTSGPYEQYF.

The V and J genes are TRBV28 and TRBJ2-1; 7 bases are shared with TRBD1. V gave up 5 bases and J gave up 0 bases; unmatched junction bases: 22. Germline V lookup: CDR1 MDHEN, CDR2 SYDVKM. CDR3 length: 21 amino acids. CDR3 nucleotide sequence: TGTGCCAGCAGTCTATCAGCCGGACAGGAAAAACCGTCCGGCTCCTACAATGAGCAGTTCTTC. This codes for CASSLSAGQEKPSGSYNEQFF. The full variable domain, its missing parts supplied by reference TRBV28 and TRBJ2-1, is DVKVTQSSRYLVKRTGEKVFLECVQDMDHENMFWYRQDPGLGLRLIYFSYDVKMKEKGDIPEGYSVSREKKERFSLILESASTNQTSMYLCASSLSAGQEKPSGSYNEQFFGPGTRLTVL.

This clonotype was recorded a few times. This chain connects TRBV29-1 to TRBJ1-1, with 8 bases aligning to TRBD1. Germline V lookup: CDR1 SQVTM, CDR2 ANQGSEA. V gave up 7 bases and J gave up 7 bases; unmatched junction bases: 8. The CDR3 loop spans 12 amino acids. The CDR3 sequence: CSAGQGAVEAFF. The CDR3 coding sequence is TGCAGCGCCGGACAGGGTGCTGTTGAAGCTTTCTTT.

In this sample, this clonotype turned up many times. J is TRBJ2-5 and V is TRBV6-5; TRBD2 matches at 10 bases. The CDR3 extends over 17 amino acids. V lost 4 bases and J lost 3; bases outside the gene matches: 11. CDR1 MNHEY and CDR2 SVGAGI come from the germline V gene. This CDR3 reads CASSSSPGLAFEETQYF. In DNA, the CDR3 is TGTGCCAGCAGTTCGTCTCCGGGACTAGCGTTTGAAGAGACCCAGTACTTC.

The chain links TRBV12-3 or TRBV12-4 to TRBJ2-1, with D possibly TRBD2 on 6 matching bases. The CDR3 loop spans 14 amino acids. Deletions cut 7 bases from V and 6 bases from J, with 16 bases between. CDR3 protein: CASTSLGDFNEQFF. The CDR3 nucleotides read TGTGCCAGCACCTCCCTGGGGGACTTCAATGAGCAGTTCTTC.

This clonotype was counted ten times or more. V usage is TRBV27 and J usage is TRBJ2-7; D possibly corresponds to TRBD1 (5 bases). V was cut by 2 bases and J by 5 bases, with 10 bases left in between. CDR1 and CDR2 (germline): MNHEY, SMNVEV (reference sequence). The CDR3 length is 13 residues. The CDR3 sequence: CASSLRGVHEQYF. The CDR3 region has the DNA TGTGCCAGCAGTTTAAGGGGTGTCCACGAGCAGTACTTC.

This clonotype was seen repeatedly, ten times or more. The chain couples TRBV29-1 to TRBJ1-3; D uncertain. Looked up from germline, CDR1 is SQVTM and CDR2 is ANQGSEA. The CDR3 sequence is 11 residues long. V gave up 7 bases and J gave up 0 bases, with 4 bases separating them. CDR3 DNA: TGCAGCGCTTTCTCTGGAAACACCATATATTTT. Translation: CSAFSGNTIYF.

This clonotype appeared many times. The V and J genes are TRBV20-1 and TRBJ2-1; TRBD1 agrees at 7 bases. CDR3 length: 11 residues. Germline V gene data show CDR1 as DFQATT and CDR2 as SNEGSKA (reference sequence). In DNA form, the CDR3 reads TGCGGACAGGATATCGGGAATGAGCAGTTCTTC. Protein: CGQDIGNEQFF.

This clonotype was seen a few times. The chain uses TRBV11-2 and TRBJ2-5, with no clear D. Germline V gene lookup returns CDR1 SGHAT and CDR2 FQNNGV. Trimming took 3 bases from V and 4 from J, leaving 9 bases between them. This CDR3 has 13 residues. The CDR3, as DNA: TGTGCCAGCAGCTTCCCCCCATCAGAGACCCAGTACTTC. Translated: CASSFPPSETQYF.

This clonotype has just a few counts. J is TRBJ2-3 and V is TRBV10-3; D may correspond to TRBD1 or TRBD2 (5 bases each). Germline V gene sequence: CDR1 ENHRY, CDR2 SYGVKD. V lost 3 bases and J 2 bases, leaving 15 bases between the germline ends. The CDR3 contains 16 residues. The DNA of the CDR3 is TGTGCCATCAGTGAAGCCGGGACCAAGAACACAGATACGCAGTATTTT. Translation gives CAISEAGTKNTDTQYF.

This chain links TRBV2 with TRBJ2-1, with D hard to call. Germline lookup yields CDR1 SNHLY and CDR2 FYNNEI. With 10 bases removed from V and 9 bases from J, the gap between germline ends came to 10 bases. This CDR3 is 10 amino acids long. CDR3 residues: CAIQAGEQFF. CDR3 nucleotides: TGTGCCATCCAAGCTGGTGAGCAGTTCTTC.

This clonotype was picked up a small number of times. This rearrangement joins TRBV7-3 to TRBJ2-2; D is perhaps TRBD1 (5 bases). V lost 0 bases and J 3 bases, leaving 11 bases between the germline ends. The CDR3 covers 16 residues. Germline V gene lookup returns CDR1 SGHTA and CDR2 FQGTGA. The CDR3 nucleotides read TGTGCCAGCAGCTTAACCGCAGGGCGGCACACCGGGGAGCTGTTTTTT. The encoded protein is CASSLTAGRHTGELFF.

The CDR3 loop reads CASSIEANTEAFF. The DNA of the CDR3 is TGTGCCAGTAGTATAGAAGCGAACACTGAAGCTTTCTTT. The chain is built from TRBV19 and TRBJ1-1, with D uncertain. The germline gives CDR1 LNHDA, CDR2 SQIVND (reference sequence). Trimming shortened V by 0 bases and J by 1 base, and 3 bases separated the two germline ends. The CDR3 spans 13 residues.

The chain carries TRBV4-2 and TRBJ2-1, with TRBD2 matching over 11 bases. Losses at the gene ends were 0 bases for V and 6 bases for J; bases not matched to a gene: 4. CDR1 LGHNA and CDR2 YNFKEQ come from the germline V gene. The CDR3 is made up of 16 amino acids. CDR3 sequence reads: CASSQEVLAGANEQFF. CDR3 sequence (DNA): TGTGCCAGCAGCCAAGAGGTACTAGCGGGGGCCAATGAGCAGTTCTTC.

Of note for this clonotype: One base away lies a much larger clone, so this may be a sequencing read error. This chain links TRBV29-1 with TRBJ2-3; weak D call: TRBD2 (6 bases). V lost 7 bases, J lost 4 bases, and 24 bases lay in between. The length of the CDR3 is 16 residues. Germline V CDR1 and CDR2: SQVTM, ANQGSEA. CDR3 protein: CSADELVGGVSDTQYF. As DNA, the CDR3 is TGCAGCGCCGACGAACTAGTGGGAGGAGTGTCAGATACGCAGTATTTT.

Ten or more counts support this clonotype. The chain employs TRBV4-3 and TRBJ2-7; D gene uncertain. Trimming cost V 0 bases and J 3 bases, with 12 bases left between them. Germline V gene data show CDR1 as LGHNA and CDR2 as YSLEER. The CDR3 is 15 amino acids. This CDR3 is CASSQDPGLDYEQYF. In DNA, the CDR3 is TGCGCCAGCAGCCAAGATCCAGGCCTTGACTACGAGCAGTACTTC.

This clonotype has just a few counts. The chain has TRBV29-1 and TRBJ2-3, with D maybe TRBD1 (6 bases). Trimming removed 4 bases from V and 6 bases from J, with 14 bases in between. The CDR3 is made up of 13 amino acids. CDR1 and CDR2 (germline): SQVTM, ANQGSEA. The CDR3 sequence is CSVVGGEGDTQYF. The CDR3 DNA is TGCAGCGTTGTTGGGGGCGAGGGGGATACGCAGTATTTT.

The chain is built from TRBV11-1 and TRBJ2-1; TRBD1 aligns across 9 bases. V trimming: 8 bases; J trimming: 6 bases; junction bases outside the gene matches: 20. The CDR3 has 18 amino acids. Germline-derived CDR1 and CDR2 are SGHAT and FQDESV (reference sequence). The CDR3 nucleotides are TGTGCCAGCCCCTCTGGGGTCACCGGGACAGGGTATCTCAATGAGCAGTTCTTC. Translating gives CASPSGVTGTGYLNEQFF.

Only a few counts were recorded for this clonotype. This chain connects TRBV11-2 to TRBJ2-2; 7 nucleotides line up with TRBD1. With V trimmed by 4 bases and J by 2 bases, 7 bases remained unmatched. The CDR3 consists of 16 residues. The germline CDR1 and CDR2 sequences are SGHAT and FQNNGV. The CDR3 loop is CASSSRGQTNTGELFF. In DNA, the CDR3 is TGTGCCAGCAGCTCAAGGGGACAGACCAACACCGGGGAGCTGTTTTTT.